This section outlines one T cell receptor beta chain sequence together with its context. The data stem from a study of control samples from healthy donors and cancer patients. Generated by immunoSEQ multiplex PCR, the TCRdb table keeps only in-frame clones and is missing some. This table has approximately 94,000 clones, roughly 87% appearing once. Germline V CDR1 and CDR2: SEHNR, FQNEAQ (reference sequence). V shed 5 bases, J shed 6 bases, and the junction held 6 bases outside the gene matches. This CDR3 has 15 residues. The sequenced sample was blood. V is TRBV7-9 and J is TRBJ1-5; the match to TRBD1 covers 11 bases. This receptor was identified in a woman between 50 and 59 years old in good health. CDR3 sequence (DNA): TGTGCCAGCAGCGTGCGGACAGGGGGCGTTCAGCCCCAGCATTTT. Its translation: CASSVRTGGVQPQHF.